A selection of T cell receptor beta chains follows, all from one sample in a study of blood T cell repertoires in COVID-19. Here immunoSEQ multiplex PCR was the method, and the copy in TCRdb shows in-frame clones only, minus some. In the table there are hundreds of thousands of clones, approximately 90% of which are singletons. The sample taken for sequencing was peripheral blood. All receptors come from a man aged 35-49 years with acute or convalescent COVID-19. Both conserved end residues are part of each CDR3. A D gene is named only where the DNA matches it firmly. For some rows the clone size is stated as once, few or many, or as a class when expanded; others skip it.

clone size: NA; V gene: TRBV5-1; D gene: NA; CDR3 length: 12; J gene: TRBJ2-5; CDR3 protein: CASRISGETQYF; CDR3 DNA: TGCGCCAGCAGGATCAGCGGGGAGACCCAGTACTTC
clone size: NA; V gene: TRBV28; D gene: TRBD1; CDR3 length: 14; J gene: TRBJ1-4; CDR3 protein: CASNAGGVGEKLFF; CDR3 DNA: TGTGCCAGCAATGCAGGGGGAGTAGGGGAAAAACTGTTTTTT
clone size: few; V gene: TRBV7-3; D gene: NA; CDR3 length: 14; J gene: TRBJ1-1; CDR3 protein: CASSLQGLNTEAFF; CDR3 DNA: TGTGCCAGCAGCTTACAGGGGTTGAACACTGAAGCTTTCTTT
clone size: NA; V gene: TRBV30; D gene: NA; CDR3 length: 12; J gene: TRBJ2-7; CDR3 protein: CAWSSQGGEQYF; CDR3 DNA: TGTGCCTGGAGTTCCCAAGGGGGCGAGCAGTACTTC
clone size: NA; V gene: TRBV10-3; D gene: NA; CDR3 length: 11; J gene: TRBJ2-4; CDR3 protein: CATTWANIQYF; CDR3 DNA: TGTGCCACCACATGGGCCAACATTCAGTACTTC
clone size: NA; V gene: TRBV24-1; D gene: NA; CDR3 length: 14; J gene: TRBJ1-2; CDR3 protein: CATSDGGVDYGYTF; CDR3 DNA: TGTGCCACCAGTGATGGGGGCGTGGACTATGGCTACACCTTC
clone size: NA; V gene: TRBV23-1; D gene: TRBD1; CDR3 length: 18; J gene: TRBJ2-2; CDR3 protein: CASSQTLTGTANTGELFF; CDR3 DNA: TGCGCCAGCAGTCAAACACTAACTGGGACAGCGAACACCGGGGAGCTGTTTTTT
clone size: NA; V gene: TRBV14; D gene: TRBD2; CDR3 length: 18; J gene: TRBJ2-1; CDR3 protein: CASSKGLAGLGGYNEQFF; CDR3 DNA: TGTGCCAGCAGCAAGGGACTAGCGGGGCTCGGGGGATACAATGAGCAGTTCTTC
clone size: once; V gene: TRBV3-1/TRBV3-2; D gene: TRBD1; CDR3 length: 13; J gene: TRBJ1-2; CDR3 protein: CASSQDTGAGYTF; CDR3 DNA: TGTGCCAGCAGCCAAGATACAGGGGCTGGCTACACCTTC
clone size: NA; V gene: TRBV27; D gene: TRBD1; CDR3 length: 16; J gene: TRBJ1-5; CDR3 protein: CASSLTPRDRGQPQHF; CDR3 DNA: TGTGCCAGCAGTTTAACCCCGCGGGACAGGGGTCAGCCCCAGCATTTT
clone size: NA; V gene: TRBV9; D gene: TRBD2; CDR3 length: 15; J gene: TRBJ2-2; CDR3 protein: CASSALTSGYGELFF; CDR3 DNA: TGTGCCAGCAGCGCCCTGACTAGCGGGTACGGGGAGCTGTTTTTT
clone size: NA; V gene: TRBV10-2; D gene: NA; CDR3 length: 14; J gene: TRBJ1-1; CDR3 protein: CASSLQGGTTEAFF; CDR3 DNA: TGCGCCAGCAGCCTGCAGGGAGGGACCACTGAAGCTTTCTTT
clone size: once; V gene: TRBV2; D gene: TRBD2; CDR3 length: 14; J gene: TRBJ2-3; CDR3 protein: CASSVSGGTDTQYF; CDR3 DNA: TGTGCCAGCAGTGTAAGCGGGGGCACAGATACGCAGTATTTT
clone size: NA; V gene: TRBV7-6; D gene: NA; CDR3 length: 16; J gene: TRBJ1-1; CDR3 protein: CASSLGGGRTDTEAFF; CDR3 DNA: TGTGCCAGCAGCTTAGGGGGGGGGAGGACGGACACTGAAGCTTTCTTT
clone size: few; V gene: TRBV6-1; D gene: NA; CDR3 length: 14; J gene: TRBJ2-7; CDR3 protein: CASSELAGSYEQYF; CDR3 DNA: TGTGCCAGCAGTGAACTGGCGGGATCCTACGAGCAGTACTTC
clone size: NA; V gene: TRBV11-1; D gene: TRBD2; CDR3 length: 16; J gene: TRBJ2-7; CDR3 protein: CASSLLGTSNPYEQYF; CDR3 DNA: TGTGCCAGCAGTCTACTCGGGACTAGCAATCCCTACGAGCAGTACTTC
clone size: NA; V gene: TRBV30; D gene: TRBD1; CDR3 length: 15; J gene: TRBJ2-2; CDR3 protein: CAWSLWTGNTGELFF; CDR3 DNA: TGTGCCTGGAGTCTCTGGACAGGGAACACCGGGGAGCTGTTTTTT
clone size: NA; V gene: TRBV2; D gene: TRBD2; CDR3 length: 13; J gene: TRBJ2-7; CDR3 protein: CASSESGMGEQYF; CDR3 DNA: TGTGCCAGCAGTGAAAGCGGGATGGGAGAGCAGTACTTC
clone size: NA; V gene: TRBV28; D gene: NA; CDR3 length: 15; J gene: TRBJ1-2; CDR3 protein: CASSPPDSHNYGYTF; CDR3 DNA: TGTGCCAGCAGTCCGCCGGACAGTCATAACTATGGCTACACCTTC
clone size: once; V gene: TRBV7-2; D gene: NA; CDR3 length: 16; J gene: TRBJ1-5; CDR3 protein: CASSLVGGNSNQPQHF; CDR3 DNA: TGTGCCAGCAGCTTAGTAGGGGGAAACAGCAATCAGCCCCAGCATTTT
clone size: NA; V gene: TRBV2; D gene: TRBD2; CDR3 length: 14; J gene: TRBJ2-3; CDR3 protein: CASSSGTRTDTQYF; CDR3 DNA: TGTGCCAGCAGTTCCGGGACTAGGACAGATACGCAGTATTTT
clone size: NA; V gene: TRBV27; D gene: TRBD1; CDR3 length: 13; J gene: TRBJ2-7; CDR3 protein: CASSFNRGIEQYF; CDR3 DNA: TGTGCCAGCAGTTTTAACAGGGGGATTGAGCAGTACTTC
clone size: NA; V gene: TRBV13; D gene: NA; CDR3 length: 14; J gene: TRBJ2-7; CDR3 protein: CASSLGTPSYEQYF; CDR3 DNA: TGTGCCAGCAGCTTAGGGACACCCTCCTACGAGCAGTACTTC
clone size: NA; V gene: TRBV10-3; D gene: TRBD2; CDR3 length: 14; J gene: TRBJ2-3; CDR3 protein: CAILGGRAGDTQYF; CDR3 DNA: TGTGCCATCCTCGGCGGGAGGGCCGGAGATACGCAGTATTTT
clone size: NA; V gene: TRBV27; D gene: TRBD2; CDR3 length: 17; J gene: TRBJ2-2; CDR3 protein: CASSTPGLATSRGELFF; CDR3 DNA: TGTGCCAGCAGTACACCGGGACTAGCTACTTCCCGCGGGGAGCTGTTTTTT
clone size: NA; V gene: TRBV27; D gene: NA; CDR3 length: 15; J gene: TRBJ2-4; CDR3 protein: CASSKNRVAKNIQYF; CDR3 DNA: TGTGCCAGCAGTAAGAACAGGGTGGCCAAAAACATTCAGTACTTC
clone size: NA; V gene: TRBV10-3; D gene: TRBD2; CDR3 length: 16; J gene: TRBJ2-1; CDR3 protein: CAISDPGLAGDNEQFF; CDR3 DNA: TGTGCCATCAGTGACCCGGGACTAGCGGGGGACAATGAGCAGTTCTTC
clone size: few; V gene: TRBV13; D gene: TRBD2; CDR3 length: 16; J gene: TRBJ2-7; CDR3 protein: CASSQEGGGGTYEQYF; CDR3 DNA: TGTGCCAGCAGTCAGGAAGGTGGCGGGGGAACCTACGAGCAGTACTTC
clone size: NA; V gene: TRBV5-1; D gene: NA; CDR3 length: 13; J gene: TRBJ2-3; CDR3 protein: CASSLGQRDTQYF; CDR3 DNA: TGCGCCAGCAGCTTGGGACAACGAGATACGCAGTATTTT
clone size: once; V gene: TRBV5-1; D gene: TRBD1; CDR3 length: 16; J gene: TRBJ1-1; CDR3 protein: CASSLEGQGRGTEAFF; CDR3 DNA: TGCGCCAGCAGCTTGGAAGGACAGGGGAGGGGCACTGAAGCTTTCTTT
clone size: NA; V gene: TRBV4-1; D gene: TRBD1; CDR3 length: 16; J gene: TRBJ2-2; CDR3 protein: CASSPIHRGPTGELFF; CDR3 DNA: TGCGCCAGCAGCCCCATCCACAGGGGTCCCACCGGGGAGCTGTTTTTT
clone size: NA; V gene: TRBV6-5; D gene: TRBD1; CDR3 length: 15; J gene: TRBJ2-3; CDR3 protein: CASSYAQGAPDTQYF; CDR3 DNA: TGTGCCAGCAGTTACGCACAGGGGGCGCCGGATACGCAGTATTTT
clone size: NA; V gene: TRBV5-5; D gene: TRBD1; CDR3 length: 15; J gene: TRBJ1-2; CDR3 protein: CASTPTGGWGYGYTF; CDR3 DNA: TGTGCCAGCACCCCAACAGGGGGCTGGGGCTATGGCTACACCTTC